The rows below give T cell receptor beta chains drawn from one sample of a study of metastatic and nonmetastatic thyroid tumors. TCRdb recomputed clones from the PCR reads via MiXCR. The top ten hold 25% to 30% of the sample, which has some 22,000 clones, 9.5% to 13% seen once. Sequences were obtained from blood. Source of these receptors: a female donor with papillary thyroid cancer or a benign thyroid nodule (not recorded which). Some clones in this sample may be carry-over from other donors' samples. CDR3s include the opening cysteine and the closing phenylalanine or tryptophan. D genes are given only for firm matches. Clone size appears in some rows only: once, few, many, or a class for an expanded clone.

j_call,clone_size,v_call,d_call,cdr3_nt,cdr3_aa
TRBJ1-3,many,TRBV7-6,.,TGTGCCAGCAGCTCTTTACGGGACTCTGGAAACACCATATATTTT,CASSSLRDSGNTIYF
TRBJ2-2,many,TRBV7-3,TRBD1,TGTGCCAGCAGCTTCCTGACAGGGGGGCCCGGGGAGCTGTTTTTT,CASSFLTGGPGELFF
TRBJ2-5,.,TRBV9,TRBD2,TGTGCCAGCAGCGTGCGGGAGGGCCGGGAGACCCAGTACTTC,CASSVREGRETQYF
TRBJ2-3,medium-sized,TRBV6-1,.,TGTGCCAGCAGTGAAGGTGGCAGGGAAGGTCCCACAGATACGCAGTATTTT,CASSEGGREGPTDTQYF
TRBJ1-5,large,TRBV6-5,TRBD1,TGTGCCAGCAGTTACTCGGGACAGACTAATCAGCCCCAGCATTTT,CASSYSGQTNQPQHF
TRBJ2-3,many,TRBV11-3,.,TGTGCCAGCAGCCAGAGGGGCACAGATACGCAGTATTTT,CASSQRGTDTQYF
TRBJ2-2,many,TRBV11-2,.,TGTGCCAGCAGCTCTCGGGGTTACGGGGAGCTGTTTTTT,CASSSRGYGELFF
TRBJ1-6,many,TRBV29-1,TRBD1,TGCAGCGTTGAAGAGTTTTGGACAGGGGGTATTTTGGAGAATTCACCCCTCCACTTT,CSVEEFWTGGILENSPLHF
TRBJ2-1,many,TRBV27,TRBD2,TGTGCCAGCAGTTCCGGGACTAGCGGGGCCAATGAGCAGTTCTTC,CASSSGTSGANEQFF
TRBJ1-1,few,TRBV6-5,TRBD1,TGTGCCAGCAGTTACTCGACCCCAGGGGGTGAAGCTTTCTTT,CASSYSTPGGEAFF
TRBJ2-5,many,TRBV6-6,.,TGTGCCAGCAGTTACTCAGGCTGGGGGTCCGAGACCCAGTACTTC,CASSYSGWGSETQYF
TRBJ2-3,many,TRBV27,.,TGTGCCAGCAGTCCCTACGGCAGGGCGACAGATACGCAGTATTTT,CASSPYGRATDTQYF
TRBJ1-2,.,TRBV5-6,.,TGTGCCAGCAGCTTTGATTGGGGTCAAGGCTACACCTTC,CASSFDWGQGYTF
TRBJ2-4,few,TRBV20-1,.,TGCAGTGCTTCGGACTCAACTACAGCCAAAAACATTCAGTACTTC,CSASDSTTAKNIQYF
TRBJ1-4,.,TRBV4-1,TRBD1,TGCGCCAGCAGCCCACGAGAGACAGGGTCTAATGAAAAACTGTTTTTT,CASSPRETGSNEKLFF
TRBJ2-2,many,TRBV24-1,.,TGTGCCACCAGTGCCGCCGAGGCCGGGGAGCTGTTTTTT,CATSAAEAGELFF
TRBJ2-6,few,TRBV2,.,TGTGCCAGCAGGGGGCGGCTGATATCGGCCAACGTCCTGACTTTC,CASRGRLISANVLTF